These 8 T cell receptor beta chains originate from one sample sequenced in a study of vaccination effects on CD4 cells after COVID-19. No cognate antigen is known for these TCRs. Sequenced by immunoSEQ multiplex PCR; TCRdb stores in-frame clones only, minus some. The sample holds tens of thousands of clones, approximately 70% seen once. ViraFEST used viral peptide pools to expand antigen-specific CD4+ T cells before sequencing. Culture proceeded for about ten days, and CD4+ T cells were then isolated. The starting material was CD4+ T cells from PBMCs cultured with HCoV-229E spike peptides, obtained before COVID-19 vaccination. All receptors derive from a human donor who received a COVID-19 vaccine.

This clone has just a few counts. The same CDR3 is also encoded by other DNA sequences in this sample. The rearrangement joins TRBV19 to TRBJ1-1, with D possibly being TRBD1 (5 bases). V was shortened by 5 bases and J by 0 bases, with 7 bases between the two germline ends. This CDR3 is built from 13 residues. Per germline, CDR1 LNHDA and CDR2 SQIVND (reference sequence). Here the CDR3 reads CASSSGLNTEAFF. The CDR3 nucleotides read TGTGCCAGTAGTTCAGGGTTGAACACTGAAGCTTTCTTT.

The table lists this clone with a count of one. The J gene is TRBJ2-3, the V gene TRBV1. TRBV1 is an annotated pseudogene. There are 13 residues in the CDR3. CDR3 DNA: TGCACCAGCGTGGGGTTTCGCGCAGATACGCAGTATTTT. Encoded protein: CTSVGFRADTQYF.

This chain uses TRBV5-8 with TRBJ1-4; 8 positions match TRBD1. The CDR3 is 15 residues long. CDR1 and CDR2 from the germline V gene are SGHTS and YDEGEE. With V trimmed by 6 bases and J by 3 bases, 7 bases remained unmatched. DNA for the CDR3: TGTGCCAGCACCCAGGGGACAGGACCTAATGAAAAACTGTTTTTT. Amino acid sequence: CASTQGTGPNEKLFF.

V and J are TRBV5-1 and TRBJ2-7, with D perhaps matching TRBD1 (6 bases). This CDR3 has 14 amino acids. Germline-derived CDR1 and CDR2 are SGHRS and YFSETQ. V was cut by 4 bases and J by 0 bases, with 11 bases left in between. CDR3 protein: CASSPGTHSYEQYF. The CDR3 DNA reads TGCGCCAGCAGCCCCGGGACACACTCCTACGAGCAGTACTTC.

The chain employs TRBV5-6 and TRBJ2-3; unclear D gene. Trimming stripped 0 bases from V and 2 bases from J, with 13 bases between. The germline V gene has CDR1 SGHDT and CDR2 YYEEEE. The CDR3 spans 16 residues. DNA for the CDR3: TGTGCCAGCAGCTTGGACTTAAAGGCGAACACAGATACGCAGTATTTT. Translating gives CASSLDLKANTDTQYF.

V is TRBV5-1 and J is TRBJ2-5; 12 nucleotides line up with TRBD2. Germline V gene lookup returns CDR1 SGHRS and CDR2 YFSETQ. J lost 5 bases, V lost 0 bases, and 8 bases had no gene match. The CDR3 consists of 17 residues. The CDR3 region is CASSLASSGGAQETQYF. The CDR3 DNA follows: TGCGCCAGCAGCTTGGCTTCTAGCGGGGGGGCCCAGGAGACCCAGTACTTC.

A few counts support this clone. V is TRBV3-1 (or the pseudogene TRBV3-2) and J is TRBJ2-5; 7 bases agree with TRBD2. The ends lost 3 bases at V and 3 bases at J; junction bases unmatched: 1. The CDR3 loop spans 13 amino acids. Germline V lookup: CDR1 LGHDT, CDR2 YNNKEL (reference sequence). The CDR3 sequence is CASSQGGKETQYF. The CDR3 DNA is TGTGCCAGCAGCCAGGGGGGGAAAGAGACCCAGTACTTC.

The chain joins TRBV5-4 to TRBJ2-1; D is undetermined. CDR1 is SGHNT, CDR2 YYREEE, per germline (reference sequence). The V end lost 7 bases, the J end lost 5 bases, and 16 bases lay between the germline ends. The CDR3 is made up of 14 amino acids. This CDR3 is CASSPRRKDNEQFF. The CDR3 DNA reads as TGTGCCAGCTCCCCGCGGCGTAAGGACAATGAGCAGTTCTTC. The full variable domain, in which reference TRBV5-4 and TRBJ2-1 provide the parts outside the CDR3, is ETGVTQSPTHLIKTRGQQVTLRCSSQSGHNTVSWYQQALGQGPQFIFQYYREEENGRGNFPPRFSGLQFPNYSSELNVNALELDDSALYLCASSPRRKDNEQFFGPGTRLTVL.